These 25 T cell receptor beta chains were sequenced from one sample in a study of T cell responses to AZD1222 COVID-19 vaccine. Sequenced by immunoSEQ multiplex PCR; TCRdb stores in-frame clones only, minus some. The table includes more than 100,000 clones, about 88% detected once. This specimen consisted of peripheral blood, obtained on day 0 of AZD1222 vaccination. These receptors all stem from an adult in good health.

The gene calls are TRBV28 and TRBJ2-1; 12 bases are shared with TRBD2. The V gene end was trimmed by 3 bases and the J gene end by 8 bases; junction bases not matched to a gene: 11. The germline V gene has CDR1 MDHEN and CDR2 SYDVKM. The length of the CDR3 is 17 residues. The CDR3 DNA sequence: TGTGCCAGCAGTTTCGCTACTAGCGGGAGGTCTGGGGATGAGCAGTTCTTC. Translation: CASSFATSGRSGDEQFF.

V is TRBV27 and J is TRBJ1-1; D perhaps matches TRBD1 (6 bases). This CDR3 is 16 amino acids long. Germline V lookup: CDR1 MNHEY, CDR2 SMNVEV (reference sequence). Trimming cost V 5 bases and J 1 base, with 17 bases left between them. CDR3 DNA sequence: TGTGCCAGCAGTCCGTCCGGGACACAAGGGAACACTGAAGCTTTCTTT. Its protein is CASSPSGTQGNTEAFF.

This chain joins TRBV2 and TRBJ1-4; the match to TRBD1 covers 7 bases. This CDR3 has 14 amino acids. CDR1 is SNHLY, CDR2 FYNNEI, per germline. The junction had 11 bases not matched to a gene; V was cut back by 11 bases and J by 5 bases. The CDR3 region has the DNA TGTGCCGCTGGGGCAGGGGGTAAAAATGAAAAACTGTTTTTT. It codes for CAAGAGGKNEKLFF.

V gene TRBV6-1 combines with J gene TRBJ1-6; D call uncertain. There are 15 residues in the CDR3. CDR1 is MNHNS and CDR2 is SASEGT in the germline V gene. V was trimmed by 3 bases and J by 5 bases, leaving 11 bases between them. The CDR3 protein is CASSEAVKNNSPLHF. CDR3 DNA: TGTGCCAGCAGTGAGGCGGTAAAGAATAATTCACCCCTCCACTTT.

The CDR3 DNA follows: TGTGCCAGCAGCTTGATGCAGGGAGGATATGGCTACACCTTC. It encodes CASSLMQGGYGYTF. The chain joins TRBV5-4 to TRBJ1-2; D perhaps matches TRBD1 (5 bases). Germline V CDR1 and CDR2: SGHNT, YYREEE (reference sequence). The CDR3 has 14 amino acids. The ends were cut back, 1 base at V and 5 bases at J, with 12 bases in the middle.

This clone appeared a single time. The DNA of the CDR3 is TGTGCCAGCTCACCAAGGGACAGTTCTAACTATGGCTACACCTTC. Encoded protein: CASSPRDSSNYGYTF. V usage is TRBV18 and J usage is TRBJ1-2; 7 nucleotides match TRBD1. The CDR3 runs to 15 residues. V shed 2 bases and J 0 bases; nucleotides not matched to a gene: 3. CDR1 and CDR2 from the germline V gene are KGHSH and LQKENI.

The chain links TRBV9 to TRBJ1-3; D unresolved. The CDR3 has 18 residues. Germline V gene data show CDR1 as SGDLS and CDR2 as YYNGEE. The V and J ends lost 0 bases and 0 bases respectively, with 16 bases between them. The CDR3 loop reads CASSVAPLAGGSGNTIYF. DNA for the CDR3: TGTGCCAGCAGCGTAGCCCCCCTGGCAGGCGGCTCTGGAAACACCATATATTTT.

This CDR3 is CASSLADRPSSYNEQFF. CDR3 coding DNA: TGTGCCAGCAGCTTAGCGGACAGACCCAGCTCCTACAATGAGCAGTTCTTC. The chain couples TRBV7-9 to TRBJ2-1; D possibly corresponds to TRBD1 (6 bases). Germline CDR1 is SEHNR and CDR2 is FQNEAQ (reference sequence). This CDR3 is built from 17 residues. Deletions cut 0 bases from V and 0 bases from J, with 12 bases between. The full variable domain, rest sourced from reference TRBV7-9 and TRBJ2-1, is DTGVSQNPRHKITKRGQNVTFRCDPISEHNRLYWYRQTLGQGPEFLTYFQNEAQLEKSRLLSDRFSAERPKGSFSTLEIQRTEQGDSAMYLCASSLADRPSSYNEQFFGPGTRLTVL.

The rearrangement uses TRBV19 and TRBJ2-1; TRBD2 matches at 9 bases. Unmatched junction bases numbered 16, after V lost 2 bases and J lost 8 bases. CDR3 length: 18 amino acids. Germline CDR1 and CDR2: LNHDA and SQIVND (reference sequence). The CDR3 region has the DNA TGTGCCAGTAGTATAAGCCTAGCGGGGAGACGGGGGTCCTATGAGCAGTTCTTC. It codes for CASSISLAGRRGSYEQFF. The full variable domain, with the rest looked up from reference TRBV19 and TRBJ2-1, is DGGITQSPKYLFRKEGQNVTLSCEQNLNHDAMYWYRQDPGQGLRLIYYSQIVNDFQKGDIAEGYSVSREKKESFPLTVTSAQKNPTAFYLCASSISLAGRRGSYEQFFGPGTRLTVL.

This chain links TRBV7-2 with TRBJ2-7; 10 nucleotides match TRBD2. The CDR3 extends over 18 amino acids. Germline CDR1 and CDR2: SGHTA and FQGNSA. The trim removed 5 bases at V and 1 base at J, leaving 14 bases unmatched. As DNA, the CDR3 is TGTGCCAGCAGCCCCTTGCTTAGCGGGGGGCGTTTTTCCTACGAGCAGTACTTC. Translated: CASSPLLSGGRFSYEQYF.

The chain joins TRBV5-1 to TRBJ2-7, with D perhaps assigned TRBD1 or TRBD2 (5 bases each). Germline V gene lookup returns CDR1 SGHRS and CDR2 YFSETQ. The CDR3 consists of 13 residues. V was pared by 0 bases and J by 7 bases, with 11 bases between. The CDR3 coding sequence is TGCGCCAGCAGCTTGGCCGCCGGGACGGAGCAGTACTTC. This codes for CASSLAAGTEQYF.

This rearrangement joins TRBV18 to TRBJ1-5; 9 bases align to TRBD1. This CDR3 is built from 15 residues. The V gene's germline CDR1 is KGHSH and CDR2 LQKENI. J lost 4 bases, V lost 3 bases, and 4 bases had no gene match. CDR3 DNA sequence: TGTGCCAGCTCACCGGGGACAGGGCGGAATCAGCCCCAGCATTTT. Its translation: CASSPGTGRNQPQHF.

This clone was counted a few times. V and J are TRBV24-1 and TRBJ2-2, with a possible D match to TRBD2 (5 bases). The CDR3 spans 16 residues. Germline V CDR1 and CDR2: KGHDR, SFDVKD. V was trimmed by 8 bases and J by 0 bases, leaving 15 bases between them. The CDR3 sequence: CATNSREEPNTGELFF. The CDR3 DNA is TGTGCCACCAATTCCCGGGAAGAACCGAACACCGGGGAGCTGTTTTTT.

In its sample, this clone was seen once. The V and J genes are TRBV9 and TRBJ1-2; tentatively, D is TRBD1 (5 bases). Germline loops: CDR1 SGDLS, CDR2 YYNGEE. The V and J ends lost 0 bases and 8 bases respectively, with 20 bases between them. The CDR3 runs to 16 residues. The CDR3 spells CASSVAPQGVRGGYTF. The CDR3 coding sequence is TGTGCCAGCAGCGTAGCGCCGCAGGGTGTAAGGGGCGGCTACACCTTC.

DNA for the CDR3: TGTGCCAGCAGTCAGAACACGATACCCTTTGTGACCCTCCACTTT. It translates to CASSQNTIPFVTLHF. The chain links TRBV4-2 to TRBJ1-6; D not resolved. The CDR3 covers 15 residues. V dropped 6 bases and J dropped 14 bases, with 23 bases sitting between them. Germline assignment: CDR1 LGHNA and CDR2 YNFKEQ.

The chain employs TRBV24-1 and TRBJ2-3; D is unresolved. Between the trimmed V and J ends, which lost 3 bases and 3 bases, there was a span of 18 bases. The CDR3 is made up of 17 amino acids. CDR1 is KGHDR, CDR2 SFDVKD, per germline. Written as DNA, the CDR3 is TGTGCCACCAGTGATCTGGCTGACCGAGAAGGTACAGATACGCAGTATTTT. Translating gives CATSDLADREGTDTQYF.

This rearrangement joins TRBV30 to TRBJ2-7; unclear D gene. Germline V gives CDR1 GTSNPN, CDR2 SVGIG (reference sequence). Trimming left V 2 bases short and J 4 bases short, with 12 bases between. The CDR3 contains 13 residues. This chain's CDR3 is CAWSTGSRYEQYF. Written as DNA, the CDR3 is TGTGCCTGGAGTACTGGGTCTCGATACGAGCAGTACTTC.

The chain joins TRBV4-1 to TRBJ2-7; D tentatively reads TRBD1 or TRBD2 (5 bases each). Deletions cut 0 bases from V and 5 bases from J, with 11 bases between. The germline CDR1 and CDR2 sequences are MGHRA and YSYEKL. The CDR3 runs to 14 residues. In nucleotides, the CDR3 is TGCGCCAGCAGCCAAGAGGGACCGTTTAACGAGCAGTACTTC. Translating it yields CASSQEGPFNEQYF.

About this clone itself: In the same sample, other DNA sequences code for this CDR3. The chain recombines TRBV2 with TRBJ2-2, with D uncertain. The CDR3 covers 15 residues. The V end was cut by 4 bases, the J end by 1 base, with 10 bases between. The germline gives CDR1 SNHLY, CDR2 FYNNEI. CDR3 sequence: CASSVRSLNTGELFF. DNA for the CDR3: TGTGCCAGCAGTGTACGGAGTTTGAACACCGGGGAGCTGTTTTTT.

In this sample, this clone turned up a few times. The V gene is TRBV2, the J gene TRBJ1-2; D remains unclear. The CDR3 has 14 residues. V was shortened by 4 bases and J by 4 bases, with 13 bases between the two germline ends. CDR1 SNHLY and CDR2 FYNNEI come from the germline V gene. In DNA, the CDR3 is TGTGCCAGCAGTGTAGACAATCGGCCCTATGGCTACACCTTC. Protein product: CASSVDNRPYGYTF.

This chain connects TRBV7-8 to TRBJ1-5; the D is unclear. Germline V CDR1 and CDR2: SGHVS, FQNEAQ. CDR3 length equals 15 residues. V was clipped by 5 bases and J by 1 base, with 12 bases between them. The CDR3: CASSQEGWSNQPQHF. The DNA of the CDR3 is TGTGCCAGCAGCCAAGAGGGATGGAGCAATCAGCCCCAGCATTTT.

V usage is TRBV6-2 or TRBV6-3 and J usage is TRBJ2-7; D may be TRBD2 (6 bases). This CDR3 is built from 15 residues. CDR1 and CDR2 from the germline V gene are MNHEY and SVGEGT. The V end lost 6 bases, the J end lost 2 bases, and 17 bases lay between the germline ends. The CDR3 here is CASSSLGLNTYEQYF. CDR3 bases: TGTGCCAGCAGCTCCCTGGGACTGAATACCTACGAGCAGTACTTC.

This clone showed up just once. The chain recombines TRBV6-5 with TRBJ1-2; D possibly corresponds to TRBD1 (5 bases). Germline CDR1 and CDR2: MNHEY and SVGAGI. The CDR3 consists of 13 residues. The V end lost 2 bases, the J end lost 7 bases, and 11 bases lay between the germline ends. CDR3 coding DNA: TGTGCCAGCAGTTACGGAGGGGCGGCTGGCTACACCTTC. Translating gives CASSYGGAAGYTF.

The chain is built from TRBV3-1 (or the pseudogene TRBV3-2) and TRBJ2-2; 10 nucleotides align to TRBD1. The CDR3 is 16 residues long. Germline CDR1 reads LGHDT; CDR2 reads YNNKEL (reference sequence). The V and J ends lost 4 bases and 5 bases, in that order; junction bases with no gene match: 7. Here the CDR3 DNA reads TGTGCCAGCAGCCTAAGGACAGGGGGACCGACCGGGGAGCTGTTTTTT. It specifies CASSLRTGGPTGELFF.

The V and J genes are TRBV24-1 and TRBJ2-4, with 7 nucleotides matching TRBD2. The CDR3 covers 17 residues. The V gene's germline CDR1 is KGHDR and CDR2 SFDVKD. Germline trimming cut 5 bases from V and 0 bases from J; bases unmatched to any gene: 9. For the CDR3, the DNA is TGTGCCACCAGTGGCTCCCAGGGAGGGGTAGCCAAAAACATTCAGTACTTC. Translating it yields CATSGSQGGVAKNIQYF.